The rows below give T cell receptor beta chains drawn from one sample of a study of blood T cell repertoires in COVID-19. TCRdb's copy holds only in-frame clones and misses some; the assay was immunoSEQ multiplex PCR. The sample shows 260,000 or so clones, 88% of them seen only once. Sequences were obtained from PBMCs or T cells enriched from blood (not recorded which). Receptors originate from a middle-aged woman with acute COVID-19. Both conserved end residues are part of each CDR3. D genes are given only for firm matches. Only part of the rows carry a size: once, few, many, or a class if the clone is expanded.

clone size: .
J gene: TRBJ2-3
CDR3 length: 17
D gene: .
V gene: TRBV4-1
CDR3 protein: CASSQEGGASRTDTQYF
CDR3 DNA: TGCGCCAGCAGCCAAGAAGGTGGAGCCAGTCGCACAGATACGCAGTATTTT

clone size: .
J gene: TRBJ2-2
CDR3 length: 17
D gene: TRBD2
V gene: TRBV5-5
CDR3 protein: CASSEEKAGGPPGELFF
CDR3 DNA: TGTGCCAGCAGCGAAGAAAAAGCGGGAGGGCCCCCCGGGGAGCTGTTTTTT

clone size: .
J gene: TRBJ1-1
CDR3 length: 13
D gene: TRBD1
V gene: TRBV6-4
CDR3 protein: CASSATGVTEAFF
CDR3 DNA: TGTGCCAGCAGTGCCACAGGGGTAACTGAAGCTTTCTTT

clone size: .
J gene: TRBJ2-2
CDR3 length: 15
D gene: TRBD1
V gene: TRBV28
CDR3 protein: CASSLQGSNTGELFF
CDR3 DNA: TGTGCCAGCAGTCTACAGGGGTCGAACACCGGGGAGCTGTTTTTT

clone size: many
J gene: TRBJ2-2
CDR3 length: 16
D gene: TRBD1
V gene: TRBV7-9
CDR3 protein: CASSPSGQVGTGELFF
CDR3 DNA: TGTGCCAGCAGCCCATCCGGACAGGTGGGGACCGGGGAGCTGTTTTTT

clone size: .
J gene: TRBJ2-7
CDR3 length: 20
D gene: .
V gene: TRBV9
CDR3 protein: CASSLTPRDVDRPSSYEQYF
CDR3 DNA: TGTGCCAGCAGCCTAACGCCAAGAGACGTGGACAGACCGTCATCCTACGAGCAGTACTTC

clone size: few
J gene: TRBJ1-4
CDR3 length: 16
D gene: .
V gene: TRBV18
CDR3 protein: CASSPTNSATNEKLFF
CDR3 DNA: TGTGCCAGCTCACCAACGAACAGTGCAACTAATGAAAAACTGTTTTTT

clone size: .
J gene: TRBJ1-2
CDR3 length: 15
D gene: .
V gene: TRBV27
CDR3 protein: CASSLSGVGHYGYTF
CDR3 DNA: TGTGCCAGCAGTTTATCCGGGGTTGGGCACTATGGCTACACCTTC

clone size: .
J gene: TRBJ2-6
CDR3 length: 17
D gene: TRBD1
V gene: TRBV7-9
CDR3 protein: CASSRTGGIAGANVLTF
CDR3 DNA: TGTGCCAGCAGCAGGACAGGGGGGATAGCTGGGGCCAACGTCCTGACTTTC

clone size: .
J gene: TRBJ1-5
CDR3 length: 14
D gene: .
V gene: TRBV7-8
CDR3 protein: CASSGVLRNQPQHF
CDR3 DNA: TGTGCCAGCTCGGGGGTGCTCCGCAATCAGCCCCAGCATTTT

clone size: .
J gene: TRBJ1-5
CDR3 length: 15
D gene: .
V gene: TRBV6-5
CDR3 protein: CASRPVKGGNQPQHF
CDR3 DNA: TGTGCCAGCAGACCCGTTAAAGGGGGAAATCAGCCCCAGCATTTT

clone size: .
J gene: TRBJ2-5
CDR3 length: 14
D gene: TRBD1
V gene: TRBV5-1
CDR3 protein: CASSLTGDDETQYF
CDR3 DNA: TGCGCCAGCAGCCTGACAGGGGATGATGAGACCCAGTACTTC

clone size: .
J gene: TRBJ1-4
CDR3 length: 16
D gene: TRBD1
V gene: TRBV19
CDR3 protein: CASSRMWTGGNEKLFF
CDR3 DNA: TGTGCCAGTAGTCGAATGTGGACAGGGGGAAATGAAAAACTGTTTTTT

clone size: .
J gene: TRBJ1-4
CDR3 length: 15
D gene: TRBD1
V gene: TRBV18
CDR3 protein: CASSPGTGGDEKLFF
CDR3 DNA: TGTGCCAGCTCACCCGGGACAGGGGGGGATGAAAAACTGTTTTTT

clone size: .
J gene: TRBJ1-3
CDR3 length: 14
D gene: .
V gene: TRBV30
CDR3 protein: CAWSRDLSGNTIYF
CDR3 DNA: TGTGCCTGGAGCCGGGATCTCTCTGGAAACACCATATATTTT

clone size: .
J gene: TRBJ2-1
CDR3 length: 16
D gene: TRBD2
V gene: TRBV9
CDR3 protein: CASTVSSGSTSNEQFF
CDR3 DNA: TGTGCCAGCACCGTATCTAGCGGGAGTACAAGCAATGAGCAGTTCTTC

clone size: .
J gene: TRBJ1-1
CDR3 length: 13
D gene: .
V gene: TRBV5-5
CDR3 protein: CASSLSLNTEAFF
CDR3 DNA: TGTGCCAGCAGCTTGAGTCTAAACACTGAAGCTTTCTTT

clone size: .
J gene: TRBJ2-1
CDR3 length: 15
D gene: .
V gene: TRBV6-6
CDR3 protein: CASSYLGQANNEQFF
CDR3 DNA: TGTGCCAGCAGTTACCTTGGGCAGGCAAACAATGAGCAGTTCTTC

clone size: .
J gene: TRBJ1-1
CDR3 length: 14
D gene: .
V gene: TRBV7-9
CDR3 protein: CASSLEMEGTEAFF
CDR3 DNA: TGTGCCAGCAGCTTAGAAATGGAGGGCACTGAAGCTTTCTTT

clone size: .
J gene: TRBJ1-5
CDR3 length: 15
D gene: .
V gene: TRBV18
CDR3 protein: CASSQNVATNQPQHF
CDR3 DNA: TGTGCCAGCTCACAAAACGTGGCAACCAATCAGCCCCAGCATTTT

clone size: .
J gene: TRBJ1-5
CDR3 length: 19
D gene: TRBD1
V gene: TRBV11-3
CDR3 protein: CASSPAGGQAIFSNQPQHF
CDR3 DNA: TGTGCCAGCAGCCCAGCGGGAGGACAGGCGATTTTTAGCAATCAGCCCCAGCATTTT

clone size: .
J gene: TRBJ2-3
CDR3 length: 16
D gene: TRBD2
V gene: TRBV7-3
CDR3 protein: CASSAGTSGQVDTQYF
CDR3 DNA: TGTGCCAGCAGCGCAGGGACTAGCGGGCAGGTCGATACGCAGTATTTT

clone size: .
J gene: TRBJ1-4
CDR3 length: 15
D gene: TRBD1
V gene: TRBV7-8
CDR3 protein: CASSFSGTGEEKLFF
CDR3 DNA: TGTGCCAGCAGCTTTTCCGGGACAGGGGAAGAAAAACTGTTTTTT

clone size: .
J gene: TRBJ1-3
CDR3 length: 15
D gene: .
V gene: TRBV5-1
CDR3 protein: CASSLAGDSGNTIYF
CDR3 DNA: TGCGCCAGCAGCTTGGCCGGAGACTCTGGAAACACCATATATTTT

clone size: .
J gene: TRBJ2-2
CDR3 length: 14
D gene: .
V gene: TRBV7-9
CDR3 protein: CASSLVTSTGELFF
CDR3 DNA: TGTGCCAGCAGCTTAGTTACGAGCACCGGGGAGCTGTTTTTT

clone size: .
J gene: TRBJ1-5
CDR3 length: 13
D gene: .
V gene: TRBV28
CDR3 protein: CASSGGTSGAQHF
CDR3 DNA: TGTGCCAGCAGTGGAGGGACGTCGGGGGCCCAGCATTTT

clone size: few
J gene: TRBJ2-3
CDR3 length: 14
D gene: .
V gene: TRBV11-2
CDR3 protein: CASSLDRFADTQYF
CDR3 DNA: TGTGCCAGCAGCTTAGACAGGTTTGCAGATACGCAGTATTTT

clone size: once
J gene: TRBJ2-3
CDR3 length: 17
D gene: TRBD2
V gene: TRBV28
CDR3 protein: CASVPQRAGGNTDTQYF
CDR3 DNA: TGTGCCAGCGTGCCCCAACGGGCGGGGGGCAACACAGATACGCAGTATTTT

clone size: .
J gene: TRBJ1-1
CDR3 length: 13
D gene: .
V gene: TRBV13
CDR3 protein: CASSLERGTEAFF
CDR3 DNA: TGTGCCAGCAGCTTAGAAAGGGGCACTGAAGCTTTCTTT

clone size: .
J gene: TRBJ1-1
CDR3 length: 15
D gene: TRBD1
V gene: TRBV19
CDR3 protein: CASSIGGQENTEAFF
CDR3 DNA: TGTGCCAGTAGTATAGGGGGACAGGAAAACACTGAAGCTTTCTTT

clone size: once
J gene: TRBJ2-2
CDR3 length: 13
D gene: TRBD1
V gene: TRBV11-3
CDR3 protein: CASSQQGGGELFF
CDR3 DNA: TGTGCCAGCAGTCAACAGGGGGGCGGGGAGCTGTTTTTT

clone size: .
J gene: TRBJ2-7
CDR3 length: 14
D gene: TRBD2
V gene: TRBV27
CDR3 protein: CASSPTSGRGEQYF
CDR3 DNA: TGTGCCAGCAGCCCGACTAGCGGGAGGGGCGAGCAGTACTTC

clone size: .
J gene: TRBJ1-5
CDR3 length: 12
D gene: .
V gene: TRBV6-5
CDR3 protein: CASSYPGKPQHF
CDR3 DNA: TGTGCCAGCAGTTACCCGGGAAAGCCCCAGCATTTT

clone size: .
J gene: TRBJ2-5
CDR3 length: 14
D gene: TRBD2
V gene: TRBV19
CDR3 protein: CASADRREGETQYF
CDR3 DNA: TGTGCCAGTGCTGACAGGCGGGAGGGGGAGACCCAGTACTTC

clone size: .
J gene: TRBJ2-6
CDR3 length: 17
D gene: TRBD1
V gene: TRBV27
CDR3 protein: CASSIDRAARGANVLTF
CDR3 DNA: TGTGCCAGCAGTATAGACAGGGCCGCGCGGGGGGCCAACGTCCTGACTTTC

clone size: once
J gene: TRBJ2-3
CDR3 length: 14
D gene: TRBD1
V gene: TRBV28
CDR3 protein: CASSSGQNTDTQYF
CDR3 DNA: TGTGCCAGCAGTTCGGGACAGAACACAGATACGCAGTATTTT

clone size: .
J gene: TRBJ1-3
CDR3 length: 12
D gene: .
V gene: TRBV9
CDR3 protein: CASSADRITIYF
CDR3 DNA: TGTGCCAGCAGCGCAGACAGGATCACCATATATTTT

clone size: .
J gene: TRBJ2-3
CDR3 length: 17
D gene: TRBD2
V gene: TRBV27
CDR3 protein: CASSSEGLAGDTDTQYF
CDR3 DNA: TGTGCCAGCAGTTCCGAGGGACTAGCGGGAGACACAGATACGCAGTATTTT

clone size: .
J gene: TRBJ2-5
CDR3 length: 14
D gene: .
V gene: TRBV6-5
CDR3 protein: CASRKGGAQETQYF
CDR3 DNA: TGTGCCAGCAGAAAGGGGGGGGCCCAAGAGACCCAGTACTTC

clone size: .
J gene: TRBJ1-5
CDR3 length: 14
D gene: .
V gene: TRBV28
CDR3 protein: CASSPPGGGKPQHF
CDR3 DNA: TGTGCCAGCAGTCCCCCTGGTGGGGGCAAGCCCCAGCATTTT

clone size: .
J gene: TRBJ2-6
CDR3 length: 15
D gene: .
V gene: TRBV3-1/TRBV3-2
CDR3 protein: CASSLGAPGANVLTF
CDR3 DNA: TGTGCCAGCAGCCTGGGGGCTCCCGGGGCCAACGTCCTGACTTTC

clone size: .
J gene: TRBJ2-2
CDR3 length: 15
D gene: .
V gene: TRBV7-2
CDR3 protein: CASSHTGMNTGELFF
CDR3 DNA: TGTGCCAGCAGCCATACAGGGATGAACACCGGGGAGCTGTTTTTT

clone size: .
J gene: TRBJ1-1
CDR3 length: 14
D gene: .
V gene: TRBV3-1/TRBV3-2
CDR3 protein: CASSQVYMNTEAFF
CDR3 DNA: TGTGCCAGCAGCCAAGTGTACATGAACACTGAAGCTTTCTTT

clone size: .
J gene: TRBJ2-7
CDR3 length: 16
D gene: .
V gene: TRBV28
CDR3 protein: CASSLGPQWGAYEQYF
CDR3 DNA: TGTGCCAGCAGTTTAGGGCCGCAGTGGGGGGCCTACGAGCAGTACTTC

clone size: .
J gene: TRBJ1-2
CDR3 length: 14
D gene: TRBD1
V gene: TRBV2
CDR3 protein: CASRAGGAGYGYTF
CDR3 DNA: TGTGCCAGCAGGGCAGGGGGCGCCGGCTATGGCTACACCTTC

clone size: .
J gene: TRBJ1-5
CDR3 length: 16
D gene: TRBD1
V gene: TRBV30
CDR3 protein: CAWSEGQGYSNQPQHF
CDR3 DNA: TGTGCCTGGAGTGAGGGACAGGGGTATAGCAATCAGCCCCAGCATTTT

clone size: once
J gene: TRBJ1-2
CDR3 length: 17
D gene: TRBD1
V gene: TRBV19
CDR3 protein: CASSRGQGPPTYYGYTF
CDR3 DNA: TGTGCCAGTAGTAGGGGACAGGGACCTCCAACCTACTATGGCTACACCTTC

clone size: once
J gene: TRBJ2-7
CDR3 length: 11
D gene: .
V gene: TRBV27
CDR3 protein: CASKRGYEQYF
CDR3 DNA: TGTGCCAGCAAACGGGGCTACGAGCAGTACTTC

clone size: .
J gene: TRBJ1-1
CDR3 length: 15
D gene: TRBD1
V gene: TRBV18
CDR3 protein: CASSPTGQKNTEAFF
CDR3 DNA: TGTGCCAGCTCGCCCACGGGACAGAAGAACACTGAAGCTTTCTTT

clone size: .
J gene: TRBJ2-3
CDR3 length: 16
D gene: TRBD2
V gene: TRBV7-9
CDR3 protein: CASSLPPGRSTDTQYF
CDR3 DNA: TGTGCCAGCAGCTTACCCCCCGGGAGGAGCACAGATACGCAGTATTTT